The clone carrying this TCR beta chain occurred a few times. This record comes from a study of T cell changes during pregnancy in multiple sclerosis. This CDR3 spans 14 amino acids. V was cut by 4 bases and J by 8 bases, with 17 bases left in between. Per germline, CDR1 MDHEN and CDR2 SYDVKM. Generated by immunoSEQ multiplex PCR, the TCRdb table keeps only in-frame clones and is missing some. The sample carries about 40,000 clones, roughly nine tenths recorded once. Sequencing used CD8+ T cells from peripheral blood mononuclear cells, obtained before pregnancy. The gene calls are TRBV28 and TRBJ1-1; D remains ambiguous. The source of this sequence is a female donor with multiple sclerosis, enrolled in a pregnancy study. The CDR3 DNA is TGTGCCAGCAGTTCCCCCGGACTTCACGCCGAAGCTTTCTTT. This sequence encodes CASSSPGLHAEAFF. Together with reference TRBV28 and TRBJ1-1, the CDR3 gives the full variable domain: DVKVTQSSRYLVKRTGEKVFLECVQDMDHENMFWYRQDPGLGLRLIYFSYDVKMKEKGDIPEGYSVSREKKERFSLILESASTNQTSMYLCASSSPGLHAEAFFGQGTRLTVV.